These T cell receptor beta chains were read from a single sample in a study of cytomegalovirus exposure and HLA in healthy donors. Data came from immunoSEQ multiplex PCR; TCRdb stores just in-frame clones and leaves some out. The table shows 130,000 or so clones, with 65% to 85% occurring only once. Sequencing input: PBMCs. The source is a woman under 30 in good health and CMV-seronegative. The CDR3 runs from the conserved cysteine through the conserved F or W. The D gene is left open where the match is weak. Clone size is shown for a subset of rows, as once, few, many or a class of expanded clone.

- | TRBJ1-2 | once | TRBV5-1 | TGCGCCAGCAGCTTGGGGGGGGACGGAGATATGGCTAACACCTTC | CASSLGGDGDMANTF
- | TRBJ1-5 | few | TRBV10-2 | TGCGCCAGCAGTGACCGAGACCTGAGGAGCAATCAGCCCCAGCATTTT | CASSDRDLRSNQPQHF
- | TRBJ1-1 | few | TRBV19 | TGTGCCAGTATGGAGGAAATAGGAGGATGGACTGAAGCTTTCTTT | CASMEEIGGWTEAFF
- | TRBJ2-6 | few | TRBV6-1 | TGTGCCAGCAGTGAAGCGCAGTCTGGGGCCAACGTCCTGACTTTC | CASSEAQSGANVLTF
- | TRBJ1-1 | many | TRBV19 | TGTGCCAGCTCAGAACGCGAAGCTTTCTTT | CASSEREAFF
TRBD1 | TRBJ1-4 | - | TRBV7-6 | TGTGCCAGCAGCTTATCAGGGGGTTACGAAAAACTGTTTTTT | CASSLSGGYEKLFF
TRBD1 | TRBJ1-1 | - | TRBV19 | TGTGCCAGTAGGAACAGGGGGGAGAACACTGAAGCTTTCTTT | CASRNRGENTEAFF
- | TRBJ1-3 | - | TRBV6-5 | TGTGCCAGCAGGCCCGACTACTCTGGAAACACCATATATTTT | CASRPDYSGNTIYF
- | TRBJ1-5 | - | TRBV30 | TGTGCCTGGAGTCCACGATGGGGCGTTGCTGGAGCTCAGCCCCAGCATTTT | CAWSPRWGVAGAQPQHF
- | TRBJ1-1 | - | TRBV29-1 | TGCAGCGTTAGGGACTTCAACACTGAAGCTTTCTTT | CSVRDFNTEAFF
- | TRBJ1-1 | - | TRBV9 | TGTGCCAGCAGCGTTAGACCCTTCGGAGGGAACACTGAAGCTTTCTTT | CASSVRPFGGNTEAFF
TRBD2 | TRBJ2-7 | - | TRBV27 | TGTGCCAGCAGTTTAATGGTTCTAGCGGACACTAGTGAGCAGTACTTC | CASSLMVLADTSEQYF
TRBD1 | TRBJ2-5 | - | TRBV2 | TGTGCCAGCAGTAGACAGGGGTGGGAGACCCAGTACTTC | CASSRQGWETQYF
TRBD1 | TRBJ2-6 | - | TRBV30 | TGTGCCTGGAGGGACAGGGATCCCCGGTCCGGGGCCAACGTCCTGACTTTC | CAWRDRDPRSGANVLTF
- | TRBJ2-3 | - | TRBV9 | TGTGCCAGCAGCGTAGCTAGGGGGCTGGAGGGAAGCACAGATACGCAGTATTTT | CASSVARGLEGSTDTQYF
TRBD1 | TRBJ2-7 | - | TRBV2 | TGTGCCAGCAGACCCGGGACAGGGGTCGAGCAGTACTTC | CASRPGTGVEQYF
TRBD1 | TRBJ2-3 | - | TRBV2 | TGTGCCAGCAGTTGGACAGGGGGGACAGATACGCAGTATTTT | CASSWTGGTDTQYF
- | TRBJ2-5 | - | TRBV29-1 | TGCAGCGTTGAAGACCCCCGGGATTTCGATGGGACCCAGTACTTC | CSVEDPRDFDGTQYF